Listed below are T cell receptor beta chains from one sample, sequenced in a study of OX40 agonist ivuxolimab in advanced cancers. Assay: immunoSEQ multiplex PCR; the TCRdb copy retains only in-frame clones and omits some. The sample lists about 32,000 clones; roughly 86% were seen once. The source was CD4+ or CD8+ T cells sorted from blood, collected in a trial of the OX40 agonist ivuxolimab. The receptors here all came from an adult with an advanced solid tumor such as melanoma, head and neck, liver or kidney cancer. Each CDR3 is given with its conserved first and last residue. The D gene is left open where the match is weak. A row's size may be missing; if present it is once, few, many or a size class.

CASSKEQGTGNTIYF	TGTGCCAGCAGCAAAGAGCAGGGAACTGGAAACACCATATATTTT	once	TRBV21-1	-	15	TRBJ1-3
CASSEAATYEQYF	TGTGCCAGCAGTGAAGCGGCGACATACGAGCAGTACTTC	once	TRBV2	-	13	TRBJ2-7
CASSNFGQPQHF	TGTGCCAGCAGTAATTTTGGGCAGCCCCAGCATTTT	-	TRBV6-1	-	12	TRBJ1-5
CASSSLQGTHEQYF	TGTGCCAGCAGCTCCCTACAGGGGACCCACGAGCAGTACTTC	-	TRBV7-6	TRBD1	14	TRBJ2-7
CASSLDGLYEQYF	TGTGCCAGCAGTTTAGACGGACTTTACGAGCAGTACTTC	once	TRBV6-5	-	13	TRBJ2-7
CASTSGGTETQYF	TGTGCCAGTACTAGCGGGGGCACAGAGACCCAGTACTTC	-	TRBV27	TRBD2	13	TRBJ2-5
CASSLIPLAKNIQYF	TGTGCCAGCAGCTTGATCCCCTTGGCCAAAAACATTCAGTACTTC	once	TRBV19	-	15	TRBJ2-4
CASSLSGELFF	TGTGCCAGCAGTTTATCCGGGGAGCTGTTTTTT	-	TRBV27	-	11	TRBJ2-2
CASSLVGLTSHGQFF	TGTGCCAGCAGCTTGGTTGGACTAACTTCCCATGGGCAGTTCTTC	-	TRBV5-8	-	15	TRBJ2-1
CASSSRMAPINYGYTF	TGTGCCAGCAGTTCCCGGATGGCGCCTATTAACTATGGCTACACCTTC	-	TRBV28	-	16	TRBJ1-2
CASSSEGLAGELFF	TGTGCCAGCAGCTCTGAGGGTCTCGCCGGGGAGCTGTTTTTT	-	TRBV7-9	-	14	TRBJ2-2
CASRATGEQPQHF	TGTGCCAGCAGAGCGACAGGGGAACAGCCCCAGCATTTT	-	TRBV6-5	TRBD1	13	TRBJ1-5
CASSERGTGRNEQFF	TGTGCCAGCAGTGAAAGAGGGACAGGGAGGAATGAGCAGTTCTTC	-	TRBV6-1	TRBD1	15	TRBJ2-1
CASSLGRVLGNQPQHF	TGTGCCAGCAGTTTAGGCAGGGTCCTTGGCAATCAGCCCCAGCATTTT	-	TRBV27	-	16	TRBJ1-5
CASSLVAPTYEQYF	TGTGCCAGCAGCTTAGTTGCACCCACCTACGAGCAGTACTTC	-	TRBV7-8	-	14	TRBJ2-7
CASSQPTGANYGYTF	TGCGCCAGCAGCCAACCTACAGGAGCTAACTATGGCTACACCTTC	-	TRBV4-1	-	15	TRBJ1-2
CAWSYGTGGYEQFF	TGTGCCTGGAGCTACGGGACAGGGGGCTATGAGCAGTTCTTC	-	TRBV30	TRBD1	14	TRBJ2-1
CASSDGGNEQFF	TGTGCCAGCAGTGATGGGGGGAATGAGCAGTTCTTC	-	TRBV6-5	-	12	TRBJ2-1
CASSIGQRGPLQETQYF	TGTGCCAGTAGTATAGGCCAGCGGGGGCCCCTACAAGAGACCCAGTACTTC	-	TRBV19	TRBD2	17	TRBJ2-5
CASSMEDSQETQYF	TGTGCCAGTAGTATGGAAGACAGCCAAGAGACCCAGTACTTC	-	TRBV19	-	14	TRBJ2-5
CAISDYGVGNTEAFF	TGTGCCATCAGTGACTATGGGGTAGGGAACACTGAAGCTTTCTTT	-	TRBV10-3	-	15	TRBJ1-1
CASSSRSGPSTDTQYF	TGTGCCAGCAGTTCTCGTAGCGGCCCTAGCACAGATACGCAGTATTTT	-	TRBV7-9	-	16	TRBJ2-3
CASTKGRVLYEQYF	TGTGCCAGCACAAAAGGGCGAGTTCTTTACGAGCAGTACTTC	-	TRBV6-5	-	14	TRBJ2-7
CASSLGGNTGELFF	TGTGCCAGCAGCTTAGGGGGAAACACCGGGGAGCTGTTTTTT	-	TRBV11-2	-	14	TRBJ2-2
CAWSVHGNTEAFF	TGTGCCTGGAGTGTACACGGGAACACTGAAGCTTTCTTT	-	TRBV30	-	13	TRBJ1-1
CASSLSGASTDTQYF	TGTGCCAGCAGCTTGAGCGGGGCCAGCACAGATACGCAGTATTTT	-	TRBV5-5	TRBD2	15	TRBJ2-3
CASRGPMNTEAFF	TGTGCCAGCCGGGGACCGATGAACACTGAAGCTTTCTTT	-	TRBV5-6	-	13	TRBJ1-1
CASSLSRVEKLFF	TGTGCCAGCAGTTTAAGTCGGGTTGAAAAACTGTTTTTT	-	TRBV27	-	13	TRBJ1-4
CASSSSGGGSSYEQYF	TGTGCCAGCAGCTCGTCTGGCGGGGGGTCCTCCTACGAGCAGTACTTC	-	TRBV7-9	TRBD2	16	TRBJ2-7
CASALGEAFF	TGTGCCAGCGCGCTGGGTGAAGCTTTCTTT	-	TRBV6-5	-	10	TRBJ1-1
CASSEPGGYTF	TGTGCCAGCAGTGAACCCGGGGGCTACACCTTC	-	TRBV6-1	-	11	TRBJ1-2
CASSQVFTGGNEQFF	TGCGCCAGCAGCCAAGTTTTTACGGGGGGGAATGAGCAGTTCTTC	-	TRBV4-3	TRBD2	15	TRBJ2-1
CASSFLPGQSRYEQYF	TGTGCCAGCAGCTTCCTACCGGGACAAAGCAGATACGAGCAGTACTTC	-	TRBV7-2	-	16	TRBJ2-7
CASSYSGTGYTEAFF	TGTGCCAGCAGTTACTCGGGGACAGGGTATACTGAAGCTTTCTTT	-	TRBV6-6	TRBD1	15	TRBJ1-1
CASSQDRIEGGTQYF	TGCGCCAGCAGCCAAGACCGCATTGAGGGGGGGACCCAGTACTTC	-	TRBV4-3	-	15	TRBJ2-5
CASSGDTTYEQYF	TGTGCCAGCAGCGGGGACACCACCTACGAGCAGTACTTC	-	TRBV7-9	-	13	TRBJ2-7
CASTRSSSYNSPLHF	TGTGCCAGCACCCGGTCAAGCTCCTATAATTCACCCCTCCACTTT	-	TRBV6-5	-	15	TRBJ1-6
CASSTGGDGYTF	TGTGCCAGCTCGACAGGGGGCGATGGCTACACCTTC	-	TRBV6-6	TRBD1	12	TRBJ1-2
CASSLFAGGPEQYF	TGTGCCAGCAGCTTATTTGCGGGGGGGCCCGAGCAGTACTTC	once	TRBV7-6	TRBD2	14	TRBJ2-7
CASSTNGGLYGYTF	TGTGCCAGCAGCACAAACGGGGGCCTTTATGGCTACACCTTC	-	TRBV7-8	-	14	TRBJ1-2